These T cell receptor beta chains were read from a single sample in a study of blood T cell repertoires in COVID-19. Produced via immunoSEQ multiplex PCR; TCRdb's table is partial and in-frame only. The data hold over 20,000 clones, with 82% observed a single time. Sequencing input: peripheral blood. Source of these receptors: a human donor in a cohort sampled during active COVID-19. Each CDR3 is given with its conserved first and last residue. D genes are given only for firm matches. Clone size appears in some rows only: once, few, many, or a class for an expanded clone.

j_gene,abundance,len,d_gene,v_gene,CDR3nt,CDR3aa
TRBJ2-1,-,15,-,TRBV11-3,TGTGCCAGCAGCTTAAGCGGAGGCTCCTACAATGAGCAGTTCTTC,CASSLSGGSYNEQFF
TRBJ2-1,-,15,TRBD1,TRBV5-1,TGCGCCAGCAGCTTGGACGGGACAGGACGCTATGGGCAGTTCTTC,CASSLDGTGRYGQFF
TRBJ2-7,-,14,TRBD2,TRBV27,TGTGCCAGCAGGCAACTAGCGGGAGCTTACGAGCAGTACTTC,CASRQLAGAYEQYF
TRBJ2-4,-,14,-,TRBV6-6,TGTGCCAGCGGAGGAGGCTTAGCCAAAAACATTCAGTACTTC,CASGGGLAKNIQYF
TRBJ1-2,-,14,-,TRBV19,TGTGCCAGTAGCGAACAACCGAGGGCGTATGGCTACACCTTC,CASSEQPRAYGYTF
TRBJ2-1,-,12,-,TRBV10-2,TGCGCCAGCAGGGGAGCGGGCAATGAGCAGTTCTTC,CASRGAGNEQFF
TRBJ2-1,once,15,TRBD1,TRBV30,TGTGCCTGGACCCTCCGGGACAGAACCTACAATGAGCAGTTCTTC,CAWTLRDRTYNEQFF
TRBJ2-7,-,15,-,TRBV2,TGTGCCAGCAGTGAAGCTTGGGACATTACCTACGAGCAGTACTTC,CASSEAWDITYEQYF
TRBJ2-5,-,14,TRBD2,TRBV5-1,TGCGCCAGCAGCAGCGGGACCCCCCCAGAGACCCAGTACTTC,CASSSGTPPETQYF
TRBJ1-1,-,12,TRBD1,TRBV6-6,TGTGCCAGCAGCACAGGGGGCACTGAAGCTTTCTTT,CASSTGGTEAFF
TRBJ2-3,-,12,-,TRBV25-1,TGTGCCAGCAGTGGTGACCCCCGGGCGCAGTATTTT,CASSGDPRAQYF
TRBJ1-1,few,14,-,TRBV7-2,TGTGCCAGCAGCGGGAAGGGGTTTTACACTGAAGCTTTCTTT,CASSGKGFYTEAFF
TRBJ2-3,-,18,TRBD1,TRBV6-6,TGTGCCAGCAGTCCTACAGGGTCCGGGACAGGGTATTCAGATACGCAGTATTTT,CASSPTGSGTGYSDTQYF
TRBJ2-7,-,13,-,TRBV11-2,TGTGCCAGCAGCTTAGATAGGCGGGGCGAGCAGTACTTC,CASSLDRRGEQYF
TRBJ1-1,-,15,TRBD1,TRBV7-2,TGTGCCAGCAGCTCGCGGACAGGGGTGAACACTGAAGCTTTCTTT,CASSSRTGVNTEAFF
TRBJ2-1,-,16,TRBD2,TRBV6-2/TRBV6-3,TGTGCCAGCAGTTACGCGAGACTAGCGGGAGGGAATGAGCAGTTCTTC,CASSYARLAGGNEQFF
TRBJ2-3,-,16,TRBD2,TRBV7-2,TGTGCCAGCAGCAAGGGACTAGCGGTCGCCACAGATACGCAGTATTTT,CASSKGLAVATDTQYF
TRBJ1-1,-,13,-,TRBV30,TGTGCCTGGAGTGAAACAGGGATCCGGGTAGCTTTCTTT,CAWSETGIRVAFF